This section outlines one T cell receptor (beta chain) sequence together with its context. The PCR was carried out with 60 Vbeta primers and 13 Jbeta primers. TCRdb's copy holds only in-frame clones and misses some; the assay was immunoSEQ multiplex PCR. The sample yields over 150,000 clones, approximately 73% seen once. CDR3 length: 11 residues. CDR1 and CDR2 from the germline V gene are DFQATT and SNEGSKA (reference sequence). V was shortened by 6 bases and J by 8 bases, with 13 bases between the two germline ends. The sample comes from a study of cytomegalovirus exposure and HLA in healthy donors. The chain carries TRBV20-1 and TRBJ1-2, with D possibly matching TRBD1 (6 bases). Sequenced sample: PBMCs. The clonotype was recovered from a man aged 45-65 years in good health and CMV-seronegative. This CDR3 reads CSAPQGRGYTF. The DNA of the CDR3 is TGCAGTGCACCACAGGGAAGGGGCTACACCTTC.